These T cell receptor beta chains were read from a single sample in a study of cytomegalovirus exposure and HLA in healthy donors. The assay was immunoSEQ multiplex PCR, and TCRdb's table has in-frame clones only and misses some. The data show 150,000 to 200,000 clones, around 75% seen once. Material for sequencing was PBMCs. These receptors all come from a human donor in good health. CDR3s leave out the opening cysteine and the closing phenylalanine or tryptophan. The order of the fields is V gene, D gene, CDR3 protein. The D gene is left open where the match is weak.

V: TRBV7-2
D: TRBD1
CDR3: ASSMDRGSFNYGYT

V: TRBV6-5
D: TRBD1
CDR3: ASSYNRGTYGYT

V: TRBV5-1
D: TRBD1
CDR3: ASSDGTGDDEQY

V: TRBV6-6
D: NA
CDR3: ASRATGCEQY

V: TRBV19
D: NA
CDR3: ASSMGPNTEAF

V: TRBV14
D: NA
CDR3: ASSQLSGNNEKLF

V: TRBV11-1
D: TRBD1
CDR3: ASSVQGAYGYT

V: TRBV5-1
D: TRBD1
CDR3: ASSLEGLDRSTDTQY

V: TRBV15
D: NA
CDR3: ATSRDHPGKNTEAF

V: TRBV7-9
D: NA
CDR3: ASSPSSGLFTEAF

V: TRBV9
D: NA
CDR3: ASSEGQNTEAF

V: TRBV27
D: TRBD2
CDR3: ASSLTSGGETQY

V: TRBV19
D: NA
CDR3: ASSRNRDQPQH

V: TRBV20-1
D: NA
CDR3: SATDGYT

V: TRBV5-1
D: TRBD2
CDR3: ASSFATSGGTTDTQY

V: TRBV7-6
D: NA
CDR3: ASSPRTEPLYYGYT

V: TRBV7-6
D: TRBD2
CDR3: ASSLAERGAGTGELF

V: TRBV10-3
D: TRBD1
CDR3: AIRGTGQSRGPNYGYT

V: TRBV4-1
D: NA
CDR3: ASSHTTGPDSPLH

V: TRBV20-1
D: NA
CDR3: STRVVEKLF

V: TRBV5-1
D: NA
CDR3: ASTRPGDTDTQY

V: TRBV19
D: NA
CDR3: ASSIGQGTLNEQF

V: TRBV7-9
D: NA
CDR3: SSSQMTVSTYNSPLH

V: TRBV5-1
D: TRBD1
CDR3: ASSMDRDTGELF

V: TRBV2
D: NA
CDR3: ASIPSESYEQY

V: TRBV2
D: NA
CDR3: ASSEFPPQSYEQY

V: TRBV13
D: NA
CDR3: ASAPRAGRLNTEAF

V: TRBV6-5
D: TRBD2
CDR3: ASSSDGTSRADTQY

V: TRBV27
D: TRBD2
CDR3: ASSPGTSGTYNEQF

V: TRBV5-8
D: TRBD2
CDR3: ASSLAASGGGTDTQY

V: TRBV6-6
D: TRBD1
CDR3: ANGDRERSPLH

V: TRBV28
D: NA
CDR3: ASSFLAGWD

V: TRBV6-1
D: NA
CDR3: ASSEQGGQPQH

V: TRBV29-1
D: NA
CDR3: SVDFRPNTEAF

V: TRBV27
D: NA
CDR3: ASSLFAAANYGYT

V: TRBV2
D: NA
CDR3: ASSTEYSNQPQH

V: TRBV7-6
D: TRBD2
CDR3: ASRGEGAEEQY

V: TRBV5-1
D: NA
CDR3: ASSEQATSTDTQY

V: TRBV6-1
D: TRBD2
CDR3: ASSSAGVRSYEQY

V: TRBV18
D: TRBD1
CDR3: ASSPRTGGKETQY

V: TRBV7-2
D: TRBD1
CDR3: ASSRTDRDRETQY

V: TRBV29-1
D: NA
CDR3: SVNLGGRNQPQH

V: TRBV6-5
D: NA
CDR3: ASSYSGANSPLH

V: TRBV11-2
D: TRBD1
CDR3: ASSGSGTGATNEKLF

V: TRBV14
D: NA
CDR3: ASSQDRINSPLH

V: TRBV2
D: NA
CDR3: ASSESGIEAF

V: TRBV28
D: TRBD1
CDR3: ASSFSGQVSYEQY

V: TRBV4-3
D: NA
CDR3: ASSQPGFGTDTQY

V: TRBV9
D: NA
CDR3: ASSVAPLGQSGGYT

V: TRBV27
D: TRBD2
CDR3: ASSSRTSGGFYNEQF

V: TRBV7-2
D: TRBD2
CDR3: ASSLGGLDTDTQY

V: TRBV29-1
D: TRBD2
CDR3: SVEIAGGVDEQF

V: TRBV9
D: TRBD1
CDR3: ASSVATPIRGTGNTIY

V: TRBV5-1
D: NA
CDR3: ASSLELGYYEQY

V: TRBV29-1
D: NA
CDR3: SVEDSSYGYT

V: TRBV10-3
D: NA
CDR3: AISADSPNYGYT

V: TRBV6-5
D: TRBD1
CDR3: ASSPWTGAAYEQY